This is a list of T cell receptor beta chains from one sample in a study of a mutant IDH1 vaccine in newly diagnosed glioma. The protocol was immunoSEQ multiplex PCR, while the TCRdb copy is restricted to in-frame clones and leaves out a portion. The table records tens of thousands of clones, roughly 80% of them present only once. No antigen is known for these receptors. Here the sequenced sample was PBMCs, taken from a glioma patient whose treatment included an IDH1 peptide vaccine. These receptors were taken from a man between 35 and 55 years old with glioma. Both conserved end residues are part of each CDR3. A D gene is named only where the DNA matches it firmly. Only part of the rows carry a size: once, few, many, or a class if the clone is expanded.

NA,TRBV28,NA,TRBJ2-1,CASSTSWGEQFF,TGTGCCAGCAGTACTTCCTGGGGTGAGCAGTTCTTC
NA,TRBV7-8,NA,TRBJ1-2,CASSSSRGVSNYGYTF,TGTGCCAGCAGCTCCTCTCGCGGGGTCTCGAACTATGGCTACACCTTC
NA,TRBV19,once,TRBJ2-7,CASSPQVYSYEQYF,TGTGCCAGTAGTCCCCAGGTTTACTCCTACGAGCAGTACTTC
TRBD1,TRBV9,NA,TRBJ2-5,CASSQLDRVQETQYF,TGTGCCAGCAGCCAACTGGACAGGGTGCAAGAGACCCAGTACTTC
NA,TRBV7-2,NA,TRBJ1-5,CASSTELGQPQHF,TGTGCCAGCAGCACCGAATTGGGTCAGCCCCAGCATTTT
NA,TRBV7-2,once,TRBJ2-5,CASSLNGGPGETQYF,TGTGCCAGCAGCTTAAACGGGGGGCCGGGAGAGACCCAGTACTTC
NA,TRBV23-1,few,TRBJ1-2,CASSPGGTTNYGYTF,TGCGCCAGCAGTCCTGGCGGGACAACTAACTATGGCTACACCTTC
NA,TRBV28,NA,TRBJ2-7,CASSPRPSVQYF,TGTGCCAGCAGTCCCCGCCCCTCCGTGCAGTACTTC
TRBD1,TRBV19,NA,TRBJ1-1,CASSIYRGTEAFF,TGTGCCAGTAGCATCTACAGGGGCACTGAAGCTTTCTTT
NA,TRBV27,many,TRBJ2-2,CASSLSIGTELFF,TGTGCCAGCAGTTTATCGATTGGGACAGAGCTGTTTTTT
NA,TRBV6-6,few,TRBJ1-2,CASSFGTNYGYTF,TGTGCCAGCAGTTTCGGGACTAACTATGGCTACACCTTC
NA,TRBV21-1,few,TRBJ1-5,CASSEQGAYSNQPQHF,TGTGCCAGCAGCGAACAGGGGGCGTATAGCAATCAGCCCCAGCATTTT